These 7 T cell receptor beta chains were sequenced from one sample in a study of blood T cell repertoires in COVID-19 (dated by TCRdb to about 2020). The protocol used for the library was the immunoSEQ multiplex PCR assay. The table was pulled from immuneACCESS by TCRdb, which kept in-frame rearrangements only. Such tables lose some clones; where checked, under half of the loss comes from unresolved V genes, and the rest has no known cause. The sample table contains about 500,000 clones; only one count was recorded for 80% to 90% of them. The biggest ten clones account for around 0.95% of the sample. The sequenced sample consisted of peripheral blood. All receptors come from a man aged 18 to 30 with COVID-19, enrolled during active disease.

The V call is TRBV5-1, the J call TRBJ1-4; no definite D call. The CDR3 contains 16 residues. Germline-derived CDR1 and CDR2 are SGHRS and YFSETQ. V shed 0 bases and J shed 0 bases, with 9 bases lying between them. The CDR3 DNA reads as TGCGCCAGCAGCTTGGGTGGGAGACCAACTAATGAAAAACTGTTTTTT. Translating gives CASSLGGRPTNEKLFF.

V gene TRBV18 combines with J gene TRBJ1-1; maybe TRBD1 (5 bases). The germline V and J ends were trimmed by 5 bases and 10 bases, with 14 bases remaining between them. CDR3 length: 12 residues. CDR1 and CDR2 (germline): KGHSH, LQKENI. The CDR3 nucleotides read TGTGCCAGCTCATACGACAGTGGGGCAGCTTTCTTT. Amino acids: CASSYDSGAAFF.

The chain couples TRBV4-1 to TRBJ2-7; 9 nucleotides line up with TRBD2. The J segment lost 5 bases and the V segment lost 1 base, leaving 12 bases of the junction unmatched. In germline, CDR1 is MGHRA, CDR2 YSYEKL. This CDR3 has 17 residues. The CDR3, as DNA: TGCGCCAGCAGCCAAGTTACCGGGACTAGCATAATCCACGAGCAGTACTTC. Its translation is CASSQVTGTSIIHEQYF.

The rearrangement joins TRBV24-1 to TRBJ2-6, with 10 bases lining up with TRBD1. V trimming: 10 bases; J trimming: 2 bases; junction bases outside the gene matches: 10. CDR3 size: 17 residues. CDR1 is KGHDR and CDR2 is SFDVKD in the germline V gene. CDR3: CATGRGQGKPGANVLTF. The CDR3 DNA reads TGTGCCACTGGCCGGGGACAGGGGAAGCCTGGGGCCAACGTCCTGACTTTC.

V gene TRBV11-3 combines with J gene TRBJ2-2; a weak D match, TRBD2 (7 bases). Per germline, CDR1 SGHNT and CDR2 YENEEA. The CDR3 has 14 residues. The V gene lost 6 bases and the J gene lost 9 bases, with 17 bases spanning the gap. CDR3 in DNA: TGTGCCAGCAGAGCTAGGGGGGGGCCCCGGGAGCTGTTTTTT. Residues: CASRARGGPRELFF.

This chain uses TRBV28 with TRBJ2-5, with D tentatively TRBD1 (7 bases). Looked up from germline, CDR1 is MDHEN and CDR2 is SYDVKM. Trimming pared 6 bases from V and 4 bases from J, leaving 18 bases between. The CDR3 loop spans 15 amino acids. CDR3 bases: TGTGCCAGCAGACTCCTCAGGGGGGCGGGAGAGACCCAGTACTTC. It translates to CASRLLRGAGETQYF.

The rearrangement uses TRBV30 and TRBJ2-5; 14 bases agree with TRBD2. The CDR3 extends over 16 amino acids. Losses at the gene ends were 0 bases for V and 5 bases for J; bases not matched to a gene: 5. The V gene's germline CDR1 is GTSNPN and CDR2 SVGIG (reference sequence). The CDR3 bases are TGTGCCTGGAGTGTCGGGACTAGCGGGAGCTGGGAGACCCAGTACTTC. Amino acid sequence: CAWSVGTSGSWETQYF.